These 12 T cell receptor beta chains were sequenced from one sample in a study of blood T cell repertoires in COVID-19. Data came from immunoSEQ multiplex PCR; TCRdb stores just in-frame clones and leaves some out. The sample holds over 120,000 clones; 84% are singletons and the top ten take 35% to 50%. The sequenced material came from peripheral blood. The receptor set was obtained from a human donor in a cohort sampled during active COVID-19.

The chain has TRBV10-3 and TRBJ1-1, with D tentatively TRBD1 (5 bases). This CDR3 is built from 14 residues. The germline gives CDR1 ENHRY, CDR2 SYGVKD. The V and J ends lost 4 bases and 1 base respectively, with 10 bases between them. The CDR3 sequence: CAISVAGGNTEAFF. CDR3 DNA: TGTGCCATCAGTGTTGCCGGGGGGAACACTGAAGCTTTCTTT.

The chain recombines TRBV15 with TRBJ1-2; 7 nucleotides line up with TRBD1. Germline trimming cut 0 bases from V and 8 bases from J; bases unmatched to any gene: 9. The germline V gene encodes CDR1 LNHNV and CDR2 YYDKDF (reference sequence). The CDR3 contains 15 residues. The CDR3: CATSRDSGTAVGYTF. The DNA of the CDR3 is TGTGCCACCAGCAGAGATTCCGGGACAGCGGTGGGCTACACCTTC.

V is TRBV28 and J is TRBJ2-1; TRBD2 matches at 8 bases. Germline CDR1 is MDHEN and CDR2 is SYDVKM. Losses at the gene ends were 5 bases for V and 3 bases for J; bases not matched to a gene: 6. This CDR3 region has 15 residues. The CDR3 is CASSTGGRFYNEQFF. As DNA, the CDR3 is TGTGCCAGCAGTACTGGCGGGAGGTTCTACAATGAGCAGTTCTTC. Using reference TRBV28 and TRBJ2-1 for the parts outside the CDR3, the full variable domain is DVKVTQSSRYLVKRTGEKVFLECVQDMDHENMFWYRQDPGLGLRLIYFSYDVKMKEKGDIPEGYSVSREKKERFSLILESASTNQTSMYLCASSTGGRFYNEQFFGPGTRLTVL.

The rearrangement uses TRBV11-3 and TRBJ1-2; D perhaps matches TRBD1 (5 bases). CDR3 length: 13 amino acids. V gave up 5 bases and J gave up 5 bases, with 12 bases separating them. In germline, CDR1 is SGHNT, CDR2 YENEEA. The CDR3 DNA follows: TGTGCCAGCAGCCTCGACAGTCTATATGGCTACACCTTC. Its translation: CASSLDSLYGYTF.

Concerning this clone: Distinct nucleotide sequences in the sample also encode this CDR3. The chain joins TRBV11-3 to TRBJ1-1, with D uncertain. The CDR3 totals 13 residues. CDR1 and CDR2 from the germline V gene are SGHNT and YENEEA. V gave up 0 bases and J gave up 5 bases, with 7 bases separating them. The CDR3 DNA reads TGTGCCAGCAGCTTAGAAGGAGGAACTGAAGCTTTCTTT. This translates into CASSLEGGTEAFF. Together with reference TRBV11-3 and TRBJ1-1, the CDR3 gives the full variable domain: EAGVVQSPRYKIIEKKQPVAFWCNPISGHNTLYWYLQNLGQGPELLIRYENEEAVDDSQLPKDRFSAERLKGVDSTLKIQPAELGDSAVYLCASSLEGGTEAFFGQGTRLTVV.

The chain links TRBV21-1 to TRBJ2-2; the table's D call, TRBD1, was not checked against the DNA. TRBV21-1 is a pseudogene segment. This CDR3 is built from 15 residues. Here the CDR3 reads CASVWDRDLAGELFF. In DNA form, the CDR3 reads TGTGCCAGTGTATGGGACAGGGATCTGGCCGGGGAGCTGTTTTTT.

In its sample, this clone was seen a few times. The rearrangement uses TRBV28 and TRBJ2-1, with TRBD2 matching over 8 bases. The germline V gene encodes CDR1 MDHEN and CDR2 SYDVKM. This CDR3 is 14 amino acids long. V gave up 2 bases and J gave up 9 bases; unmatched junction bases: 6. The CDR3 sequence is CASSLPRLASEQFF. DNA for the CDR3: TGTGCCAGCAGTTTACCGAGACTAGCGTCTGAGCAGTTCTTC.

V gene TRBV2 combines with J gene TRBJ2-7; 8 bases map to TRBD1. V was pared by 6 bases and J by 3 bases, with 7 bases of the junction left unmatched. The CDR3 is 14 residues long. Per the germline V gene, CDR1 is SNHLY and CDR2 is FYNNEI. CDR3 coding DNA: TGTGCCAGCAGGGGGACAGGAGGGCACTACGAGCAGTACGTC. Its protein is CASRGTGGHYEQYV.

CDR3 amino acids: CASSASGMGETQYF. CDR3 DNA sequence: TGTGCCAGCAGCGCTAGCGGGATGGGGGAGACCCAGTACTTC. V and J are TRBV9 and TRBJ2-5, with 9 bases that match TRBD2. Per germline, CDR1 SGDLS and CDR2 YYNGEE. Losses at the gene ends were 3 bases for V and 5 bases for J; bases not matched to a gene: 5. CDR3 length equals 14 residues.

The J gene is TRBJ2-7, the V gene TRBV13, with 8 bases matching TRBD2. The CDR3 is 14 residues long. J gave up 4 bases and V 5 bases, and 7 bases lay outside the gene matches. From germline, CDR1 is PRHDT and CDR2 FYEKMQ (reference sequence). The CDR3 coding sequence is TGTGCCAGCAGCCCCGGGGGGGGCATTTACGAGCAGTACTTC. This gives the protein CASSPGGGIYEQYF.

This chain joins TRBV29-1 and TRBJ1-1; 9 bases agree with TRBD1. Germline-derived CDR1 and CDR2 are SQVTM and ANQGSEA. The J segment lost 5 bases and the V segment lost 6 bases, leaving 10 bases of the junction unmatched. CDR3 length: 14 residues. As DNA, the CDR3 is TGCAGCGTCGCATACGGACAGGGGCAAACTGAAGCTTTCTTT. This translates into CSVAYGQGQTEAFF.

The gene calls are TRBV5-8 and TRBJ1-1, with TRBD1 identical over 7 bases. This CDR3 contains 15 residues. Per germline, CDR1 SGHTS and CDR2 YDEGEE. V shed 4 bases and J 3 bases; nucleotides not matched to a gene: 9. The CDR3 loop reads CASSRGLQGYTEAFF. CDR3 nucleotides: TGTGCCAGCAGCAGGGGCTTACAGGGGTACACTGAAGCTTTCTTT.